The rows below give T cell receptor beta chains drawn from one sample of a study of PD-1 blockade in classical Hodgkin lymphoma. The repertoire was sequenced with immunoSEQ multiplex PCR; TCRdb's copy has only in-frame clones and lacks some. The sample has about 8,800 clones, 82% seen once. The sample in question was peripheral blood mononuclear cells (PBMCs), obtained before the fourth cycle of nivolumab. Receptor source: a human donor with classical Hodgkin lymphoma. Both conserved end residues are part of each CDR3. Each record gives: V gene, clone size, J gene, D gene, CDR3 DNA, CDR3 protein. D genes are given only for firm matches. Some rows mark clone size as missing; the rest say once, few, many or name a class of expanded clone.

>TRBV15|NA|TRBJ1-5|TRBD1
TGTGCCACCAGCAGGACAGGGAATAGCAATCAGCCCCAGCATTTT
CATSRTGNSNQPQHF
>TRBV5-1|NA|TRBJ1-4|TRBD1
TGCGCCAGCAGCCTGGGACAGAGTCTCGAAAAACTGTTTTTT
CASSLGQSLEKLFF
>TRBV9|NA|TRBJ2-1|NA
TGTGCCAGCAATACGGGGCGAGCCTACAATGAGCAGTTCTTC
CASNTGRAYNEQFF
>TRBV7-9|NA|TRBJ2-7|NA
TGTGCCAGCAGCTTCGACTACGAGCAGTACTTC
CASSFDYEQYF
>TRBV13|NA|TRBJ2-1|NA
TGTGCCAGCAGCATTGGATACTTCGAGGGTGAGCAGTTCTTC
CASSIGYFEGEQFF
>TRBV2|NA|TRBJ2-6|NA
TGTGCCAGCAGTGAAGGGGCAGGACTGGGGTCTGGGGCCAACGTCCTGACTTTC
CASSEGAGLGSGANVLTF
>TRBV6-5|NA|TRBJ1-1|NA
TGTGCCAGCAGTTATGGCACTGAAGCTTTCTTT
CASSYGTEAFF
>TRBV6-1|NA|TRBJ2-7|NA
TGTGCCAGCAGTGGGACTTCCTACGAGCAGTACTTC
CASSGTSYEQYF
>TRBV9|NA|TRBJ2-5|NA
TGTGCCAGCAGCGTGACCCTAGGGTCGGAGACCCAGTACTTC
CASSVTLGSETQYF
>TRBV2|NA|TRBJ1-6|TRBD1
TGTGCCATAACCCCGGGACAGGGGAGTTCACCCCTCCACTTT
CAITPGQGSSPLHF
>TRBV7-3|NA|TRBJ1-2|NA
TGTGCCAGCAGGAATGCGAGGGTGAGGGGCAACTATGGCTACACCTTC
CASRNARVRGNYGYTF
>TRBV10-3|NA|TRBJ1-2|TRBD1
TGTGCCATCAGTGAGGGGACAGGCCGGGCGTCCGGTCCGAAAAGTAACTATGGCTACACCTTC
CAISEGTGRASGPKSNYGYTF
>TRBV5-4|NA|TRBJ1-2|NA
TGTGCCAGCAGCTTGGGAGGCCGCTCGGGCTATGGCTACACCTTC
CASSLGGRSGYGYTF
>TRBV18|once|TRBJ1-4|NA
TGTGCCAGCTCACCGGGGACAACTAATGAAAAACTGTTTTTT
CASSPGTTNEKLFF
>TRBV7-3|NA|TRBJ2-3|TRBD1
TGTGCCAGCAGCATCGGACAGGGTATGGCGGATACGCAGTATTTT
CASSIGQGMADTQYF
>TRBV4-2|NA|TRBJ2-7|TRBD2
TGTGCCAGCAGCCAAGACACCGGGACTACCTTGATAGTAGAGCAGTACTTC
CASSQDTGTTLIVEQYF
>TRBV9|NA|TRBJ2-1|TRBD2
TGTGCCAGCAGCGCAAGCCCTCCTCTAGCGGACAATGAGCAGTTCTTC
CASSASPPLADNEQFF
>TRBV25-1|few|TRBJ2-3|NA
TGTGCCAGCAGTGAACTAGGGGGCACAGATACGCAGTATTTT
CASSELGGTDTQYF
>TRBV6-5|NA|TRBJ2-3|TRBD2
TGTGCCAGCAGTTACACCCAGCGGGAGTCAGATACGCAGTATTTT
CASSYTQRESDTQYF
>TRBV4-2|NA|TRBJ1-5|TRBD1
TGTGCCAGCAGCCAGAAGACAGGGGGAGGTCAGCCCCAGCATTTT
CASSQKTGGGQPQHF
>TRBV29-1|once|TRBJ1-1|TRBD1
TGCAGCGTTGACGCAGGGGGGACCACTGAAGCTTTCTTT
CSVDAGGTTEAFF
>TRBV29-1|NA|TRBJ2-1|NA
TGCAGCGGAACTATACGGGACATTGCCTTCTACAATGAGCAGTTCTTC
CSGTIRDIAFYNEQFF
>TRBV6-6|NA|TRBJ1-1|TRBD1
TGTGCCAGCAGTTACCCAGGGGGCGCCGGGAACACTGAAGCTTTCTTT
CASSYPGGAGNTEAFF
>TRBV6-1|NA|TRBJ2-1|NA
TGTGCCAGCAGTGAACGGCAGGGAAAATCATACAATGAGCAGTTCTTC
CASSERQGKSYNEQFF
>TRBV7-9|NA|TRBJ2-3|NA
TGTGCCAGCAGCTTAGAGGCTACGCAGTATTTT
CASSLEATQYF
>TRBV5-4|NA|TRBJ2-3|NA
TGTGCCAGCAGCTTGGCCAGGGAAGGCACAGATACGCAGTATTTT
CASSLAREGTDTQYF
>TRBV9|NA|TRBJ2-2|NA
TGTGCCAGCAGCCCCCGATTTGGAAACACCGGGGAGCTGTTTTTT
CASSPRFGNTGELFF
>TRBV9|NA|TRBJ2-7|NA
TGTGCCAGCAGCGTAACCCCGGACGGACCAGGGAACGAGCAGTACTTC
CASSVTPDGPGNEQYF
>TRBV14|NA|TRBJ1-6|NA
TGTGCCAGCAGCCAATGGATAGAGTTCTTAGGGACTAATTCACCCCTCCACTTT
CASSQWIEFLGTNSPLHF
>TRBV5-1|few|TRBJ2-2|NA
TGCGCCAGCAGATCCGGGACCGGGGGAGGGGAGCTGTTTTTT
CASRSGTGGGELFF
>TRBV28|NA|TRBJ1-3|NA
TGTGCCAGCAGTGGGGACCTGGGGTACTCTGGAAACACCATATATTTT
CASSGDLGYSGNTIYF
>TRBV27|NA|TRBJ1-6|NA
TGTGCCCAAAGCCTCTCCTATAATTCACCCCTCCACTTT
CAQSLSYNSPLHF
>TRBV5-1|once|TRBJ2-7|NA
TGCGCCAGCAGCTTGTTTGTGGGGCGGTTAGACTACGAGCAGTACTTC
CASSLFVGRLDYEQYF
>TRBV10-1|NA|TRBJ2-3|TRBD1
TGCGCCAGCAGTGACCCGGCACAGGGGGCAAGCACAGATACGCAGTATTTT
CASSDPAQGASTDTQYF
>TRBV4-2|NA|TRBJ2-7|NA
TGTGCCAGCAGCCAAGGTTCTGGGGACGAGCAGTACTTC
CASSQGSGDEQYF
>TRBV10-1|NA|TRBJ2-1|TRBD2
TGCGCCAGCAGCGGTGGACTAGCGGATTACAATGAGCAGTTCTTC
CASSGGLADYNEQFF
>TRBV5-4|NA|TRBJ1-4|NA
TGTGCCAGCAGCCCTGCGAGGGGGGGAGGTGAAAAACTGTTTTTT
CASSPARGGGEKLFF
>TRBV4-1|NA|TRBJ1-4|NA
TGCGCCAGCAGCCCCCACGGTGCAACTAATGAAAAACTGTTTTTT
CASSPHGATNEKLFF
>TRBV6-5|NA|TRBJ1-6|NA
TGTGCCAGCAGTTACGAGGGTGGATATAATTCACCCCTCCACTTT
CASSYEGGYNSPLHF